This T cell receptor (beta chain) is from a study of T cell clonotyping in hematopoietic cell transplantation. Germline V gene sequence: CDR1 MNHNY, CDR2 SVGAGI (reference sequence). The CDR3 runs to 14 residues. Trimming at V came to 6 bases and at J to 2 bases, leaving 4 bases not matched to a gene. Overall study results and limits: Few recipient clonotypes overlapped donors; over 95% were de novo at given depth. Graft donor and pretransplant recipient Inverse Simpson Index values predicted broader posttransplant TCR diversity. After transplant, recipient diversity fell while pathologically expanded clonotypes grew through day 180.

About this clone: Its specificity is not known.

Profiled with immunoSEQ multiplex PCR; TCRdb holds only in-frame clones, not every one. The top ten clones hold approximately 1.3% of a sample with fewer than 9,500 clones, 90% to 95% of them seen once. The sample here was peripheral blood mononuclear cells, taken 30 days after allogeneic stem cell transplant. This clonotype originated in a male patient aged 60 to 75 who had an allogeneic stem cell transplant from an unrelated donor, so T cells may come from the graft donor. Some clones in this sample may be carry-over from other donors' samples. This chain uses TRBV6-6 with TRBJ2-7, with 10 bases fitting TRBD2. The CDR3 here is CASRILAGPYEQYF. The CDR3 bases are TGTGCCAGCAGGATACTAGCGGGACCCTACGAGCAGTACTTC.